This T cell receptor beta chain was profiled in a study of technical replicates of blood from a few donors. J lost 5 bases, V lost 5 bases, and 8 bases had no gene match. In germline, CDR1 is PRHDT, CDR2 FYEKMQ (reference sequence). CDR3 size: 15 residues. Here immunoSEQ multiplex PCR was the method, and the copy in TCRdb shows in-frame clones only, minus some. The sample lists some 62,000 clones; around nine tenths were seen once. The chain employs TRBV13 and TRBJ2-7; TRBD2 agrees at 11 bases. The sample was PBMCs. The sequence was collected from a human donor in good health. Some clones in this sample may be carry-over from other donors' samples. CDR3 in amino acids: CASSAIAGGSHEQYF. CDR3 in DNA: TGTGCCAGCAGCGCTATAGCGGGAGGGTCACACGAGCAGTACTTC.